One and the same sample provided the 13 T cell receptor beta chains below, sequenced in a study of blood T cell repertoires in COVID-19. Method: immunoSEQ multiplex PCR; TCRdb's copy keeps in-frame clones and lacks some. The sample holds around 28,000 clones, approximately 85% seen once. Specimen: peripheral blood. The origin of the receptors is a human donor in a cohort sampled during active COVID-19.

This chain joins TRBV6-2 or TRBV6-3 and TRBJ1-5; 10 nucleotides match TRBD1. CDR3 length: 15 amino acids. Germline trimming cut 2 bases from V and 6 bases from J; bases unmatched to any gene: 4. The germline V gene encodes CDR1 MNHEY and CDR2 SVGEGT. The CDR3 nucleotides read TGTGCCAGCAGTTACGTTGGGACAGGGGTTCAGCCCCAGCATTTT. Encoded protein: CASSYVGTGVQPQHF.

The V call is TRBV7-2, the J call TRBJ1-2; maybe TRBD1 (6 bases). The germline V and J ends were trimmed by 2 bases and 5 bases, with 15 bases remaining between them. This CDR3 spans 15 amino acids. Germline CDR1 is SGHTA and CDR2 is FQGNSA. The CDR3 DNA reads as TGTGCCAGCAGCTTACAGGGGCCCGAGGGTTATGGCTACACCTTC. Translation gives CASSLQGPEGYGYTF.

Only one count was recorded for this clone. The rearrangement links TRBV30 to TRBJ1-2; D is possibly TRBD1 (6 bases). Trimming stripped 1 base from V and 7 bases from J, with 13 bases between. Germline loops: CDR1 GTSNPN, CDR2 SVGIG (reference sequence). The CDR3 contains 13 residues. The CDR3 loop is CAWSGQGSLGYTF. CDR3 coding DNA: TGTGCCTGGAGTGGGCAGGGGAGTCTTGGCTACACCTTC.

This clone is a singleton in its sample. This chain uses TRBV7-2 with TRBJ2-7, with D perhaps TRBD2 (5 bases). Per germline, CDR1 SGHTA and CDR2 FQGNSA. The V end lost 1 base, the J end lost 5 bases, and 9 bases lay between the germline ends. The CDR3 is 13 residues long. The CDR3 is CASSLGERDEQYF. CDR3 nucleotides: TGTGCCAGCAGCTTAGGGGAGAGGGACGAGCAGTACTTC.

The chain recombines TRBV5-1 with TRBJ2-2; D gene uncertain. CDR3 length: 13 residues. CDR1 is SGHRS and CDR2 is YFSETQ in the germline V gene. V lost 0 bases to trimming and J lost 8 bases, with 8 bases between them. CDR3 amino acids: CASSLEPRGELFF. The CDR3 region has the DNA TGCGCCAGCAGCTTGGAACCCAGGGGGGAGCTGTTTTTT.

This clone was picked up a small number of times. J is TRBJ2-3 and V is TRBV10-1; TRBD2 matches at 9 bases. Germline V gene sequence: CDR1 WNHNN, CDR2 SYGVQD (reference sequence). Germline trimming cut 0 bases from V and 5 bases from J; bases unmatched to any gene: 9. The CDR3 has 17 amino acids. CDR3 residues: CASSESSSGRNGDTQYF. The CDR3 coding sequence is TGCGCCAGCAGTGAGTCCTCAAGCGGGAGGAACGGAGATACGCAGTATTTT.

This sequence joins TRBV7-2 and TRBJ2-1, with a possible D match to TRBD1 (6 bases). The CDR3 extends over 15 amino acids. V lost 2 bases and J 3 bases, leaving 11 bases between the germline ends. The germline V gene encodes CDR1 SGHTA and CDR2 FQGNSA. The CDR3 spells CASSLHGTFYNEQFF. The CDR3 coding sequence is TGTGCCAGCAGCTTACATGGGACATTCTACAATGAGCAGTTCTTC.

V gene TRBV11-2 combines with J gene TRBJ2-5; D not resolved. This CDR3 is 15 amino acids long. The germline V gene encodes CDR1 SGHAT and CDR2 FQNNGV. The V end was cut by 1 base, the J end by 5 bases, with 14 bases between. Here the CDR3 DNA reads TGTGCCAGCAGCTTAGTTGTGTCGCGCATCGAGACCCAGTACTTC. This sequence encodes CASSLVVSRIETQYF.

The rearrangement joins TRBV4-3 to TRBJ1-3; no clear D gene. From germline, CDR1 is LGHNA and CDR2 YSLEER. V shed 0 bases and J shed 3 bases, with 6 bases lying between them. The CDR3 is 14 residues long. CDR3: CASSQDIHGNTIYF. As DNA, the CDR3 is TGCGCCAGCAGCCAAGACATACATGGAAACACCATATATTTT.

The chain has TRBV18 and TRBJ2-5; 11 bases line up with TRBD2. Germline V gene lookup returns CDR1 KGHSH and CDR2 LQKENI. This CDR3 is 16 amino acids long. V was clipped by 3 bases and J by 0 bases; unmatched bases: 3. DNA for the CDR3: TGTGCCAGCTCACCGGGACTAGCGGCCTACCAAGAGACCCAGTACTTC. Translated: CASSPGLAAYQETQYF.

The chain couples TRBV15 to TRBJ2-1; 9 bases map to TRBD2. The CDR3 loop spans 16 amino acids. Germline values: CDR1 LNHNV, CDR2 YYDKDF (reference sequence). V gave up 0 bases and J gave up 9 bases; unmatched junction bases: 9. The CDR3 DNA reads as TGTGCCACCAGCAGAGAGGGCGGGGGGGCCGTTATTGAGCAGTTCTTC. The encoded protein is CATSREGGGAVIEQFF. The whole variable domain, remainder taken from reference TRBV15 and TRBJ2-1, is DAMVIQNPRYQVTQFGKPVTLSCSQTLNHNVMYWYQQKSSQAPKLLFHYYDKDFNNEADTPDNFQSRRPNTSFCFLDIRSPGLGDTAMYLCATSREGGGAVIEQFFGPGTRLTVL.

The gene calls are TRBV7-2 and TRBJ1-6; D unresolved. The CDR3 consists of 13 residues. Germline assignment: CDR1 SGHTA and CDR2 FQGNSA. With 1 base removed from V and 9 bases from J, the gap between germline ends came to 7 bases. CDR3 coding DNA: TGTGCCAGCAGCTTAGTTGAGGGTTCACCCCTCCACTTT. Translating it yields CASSLVEGSPLHF.

V and J are TRBV4-3 and TRBJ2-7, with 7 positions matching TRBD1. The CDR3 totals 15 residues. Losses at the gene ends were 4 bases for V and 1 base for J; bases not matched to a gene: 7. The germline CDR1 and CDR2 sequences are LGHNA and YSLEER. CDR3 region: CASSPTGTLSYEQYF. The DNA for the CDR3 is TGCGCCAGCAGCCCGACAGGGACGCTGTCCTACGAGCAGTACTTC.